This is a list of T cell receptor beta chains from one sample in a study of OX40 agonist ivuxolimab in advanced cancers. Sequencing was performed with immunoSEQ multiplex PCR; in TCRdb, only in-frame clones are kept and a portion is missing. Here the sample spans fewer than 85,000 clones, about nine tenths being singletons. The source was CD4+ or CD8+ T cells sorted from blood, collected in a trial of the OX40 agonist ivuxolimab. These receptor sequences come from an adult with an advanced solid tumor such as melanoma, head and neck, liver or kidney cancer. CDR3s include the opening cysteine and the closing phenylalanine or tryptophan. Each record gives: V gene, J gene, clone size, D gene, CDR3 protein, CDR3 DNA. A D gene is named only where the DNA matches it firmly. Size is stated for part of the rows, as once, few or many counts, or as a class when the clone is expanded.

v_call: TRBV11-2
j_call: TRBJ2-3
clone_size: .
d_call: TRBD2
cdr3_aa: CASSLEASGVTDTQYF
cdr3_nt: TGTGCCAGCAGCTTAGAGGCTAGCGGGGTGACAGATACGCAGTATTTT

v_call: TRBV5-4
j_call: TRBJ1-6
clone_size: .
d_call: .
cdr3_aa: CASRTGLEGYSPLHF
cdr3_nt: TGTGCCAGCCGGACGGGTCTCGAGGGTTACTCACCCCTCCACTTT

v_call: TRBV7-8
j_call: TRBJ1-2
clone_size: .
d_call: .
cdr3_aa: CASSLRDNYGYTF
cdr3_nt: TGTGCCAGCAGCTTACGGGATAACTATGGCTACACCTTC

v_call: TRBV5-1
j_call: TRBJ2-5
clone_size: .
d_call: .
cdr3_aa: CASSPIQTSSMYQETQYF
cdr3_nt: TGCGCCAGCAGCCCGATCCAGACTTCCTCGATGTACCAAGAGACCCAGTACTTC

v_call: TRBV28
j_call: TRBJ1-2
clone_size: .
d_call: .
cdr3_aa: CASSLPQGNYGYTF
cdr3_nt: TGTGCCAGCAGTTTACCGCAGGGAAACTATGGCTACACCTTC

v_call: TRBV7-2
j_call: TRBJ2-3
clone_size: .
d_call: TRBD2
cdr3_aa: CASSWGLALTDTQYF
cdr3_nt: TGTGCCAGCAGCTGGGGACTAGCCCTCACAGATACGCAGTATTTT

v_call: TRBV13
j_call: TRBJ1-1
clone_size: .
d_call: .
cdr3_aa: CASSLASGGTGSEAFF
cdr3_nt: TGTGCCAGCAGCTTAGCCTCGGGGGGCACGGGCTCTGAAGCTTTCTTT

v_call: TRBV5-4
j_call: TRBJ2-2
clone_size: .
d_call: .
cdr3_aa: CASSTNVLGLKDTGELFF
cdr3_nt: TGTGCCAGCAGCACAAATGTATTGGGTCTCAAGGACACCGGGGAGCTGTTTTTT

v_call: TRBV11-2
j_call: TRBJ2-7
clone_size: .
d_call: .
cdr3_aa: CASSLDRTYEQYF
cdr3_nt: TGTGCCAGCAGCTTAGACAGGACCTACGAGCAGTACTTC

v_call: TRBV29-1
j_call: TRBJ1-4
clone_size: once
d_call: .
cdr3_aa: CSVEEEIATNEKLFF
cdr3_nt: TGCAGCGTTGAGGAAGAGATAGCAACTAATGAAAAACTGTTTTTT